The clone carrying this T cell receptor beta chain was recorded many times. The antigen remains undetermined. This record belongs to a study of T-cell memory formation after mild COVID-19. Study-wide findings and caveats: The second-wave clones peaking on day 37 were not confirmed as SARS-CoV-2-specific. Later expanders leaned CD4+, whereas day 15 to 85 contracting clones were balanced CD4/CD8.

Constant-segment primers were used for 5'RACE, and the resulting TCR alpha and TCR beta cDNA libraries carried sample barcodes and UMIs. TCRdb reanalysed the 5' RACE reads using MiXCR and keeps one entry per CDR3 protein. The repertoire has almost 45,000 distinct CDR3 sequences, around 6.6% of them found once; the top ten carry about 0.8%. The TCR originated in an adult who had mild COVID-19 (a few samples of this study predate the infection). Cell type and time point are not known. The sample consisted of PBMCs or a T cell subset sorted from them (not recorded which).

CDR3 DNA: TGTGCCAGCAGTTGGACAGCCTCCATGAACACTGAAGCTTTCTTT. This encodes CASSWTASMNTEAFF. The rearrangement uses TRBV7-6 and TRBJ1-1, with D perhaps matching TRBD1 (6 bases). CDR1 and CDR2 (germline): SGHVS, FNYEAQ. The length of the CDR3 is 15 residues. Trimming removed 6 bases from V and 0 bases from J, with 14 bases in between. The whole variable domain, remainder taken from reference TRBV7-6 and TRBJ1-1, is GAGVSQSPRYKVTKRGQDVALRCDPISGHVSLYWYRQALGQGPEFLTYFNYEAQQDKSGLPNDRFSAERPEGSISTLTIQRTEQRDSAMYRCASSWTASMNTEAFFGQGTRLTVV.